What follows are 27 T cell receptor beta chains derived from one specimen sequenced in a study of tumor-infiltrating lymphocytes in oesophageal squamous cell carcinoma. One entry per CDR3 protein results from TCRdb running MiXCR on the PCR reads. The table has under 20,000 distinct CDR3 sequences, approximately 49% seen once. Sequencing input: esophageal tumor tissue. Every receptor here comes from a female donor with esophageal squamous cell carcinoma.

The sample holds a few counts of this clonotype. The chain joins TRBV13 to TRBJ2-3; D is undetermined. From germline, CDR1 is PRHDT and CDR2 FYEKMQ (reference sequence). V was clipped by 3 bases and J by 3 bases, with 13 bases between them. The CDR3 totals 15 residues. The CDR3 DNA sequence: TGTGCCAGCAGCTTCTCCGGCTATGGGACAGATACGCAGTATTTT. Its translation is CASSFSGYGTDTQYF.

This clonotype was counted a few times. Since a much larger clone is just one base distant, this may be a read error. The chain combines TRBV28 with TRBJ2-1, with a weak D call TRBD2 (5 bases). This CDR3 has 13 residues. Germline V gives CDR1 MDHEN, CDR2 SYDVKM. V was trimmed by 2 bases and J by 10 bases, leaving 12 bases between them. This CDR3 reads CASSLERVREQFF. DNA of the CDR3: TGTGCCAGCAGTTTAGAGAGGGTTCGCGAGCAGTTCTTC.

By sample share, this clonotype is medium-sized (0.01 to 0.1%). The chain recombines TRBV12-3 or TRBV12-4 with TRBJ2-1, with TRBD2 as a possible D gene (5 bases). V lost 4 bases, J lost 9 bases, and 13 bases lay in between. This CDR3 region has 13 residues. The CDR3: CASSSHLEGEQFF. DNA of the CDR3: TGTGCCAGCAGTTCCCATCTAGAGGGTGAGCAGTTCTTC.

This clonotype was seen a few times. The gene calls are TRBV7-6 and TRBJ2-1; 9 bases agree with TRBD2. Germline CDR1 reads SGHVS; CDR2 reads FNYEAQ. Trimming cost V 3 bases and J 7 bases; bases outside gene matches: 13. The CDR3 consists of 17 residues. The CDR3 loop is CASSLGFWRGGSNEQFF. DNA for the CDR3: TGTGCCAGCAGCTTGGGATTCTGGCGGGGGGGCTCAAATGAGCAGTTCTTC.

This clonotype is a singleton in its sample. The chain carries TRBV7-6 and TRBJ1-1, with TRBD1 as a possible D gene (6 bases). This CDR3 has 17 residues. CDR1 and CDR2 (germline): SGHVS, FNYEAQ. With 3 bases removed from V and 5 bases from J, the gap between germline ends came to 22 bases. CDR3 protein: CASSLGDFAGVGTEAFF. The CDR3 DNA reads as TGTGCCAGCAGCTTGGGGGATTTTGCAGGGGTAGGGACTGAAGCTTTCTTT.

This clonotype was detected only a few times. This sequence joins TRBV7-8 and TRBJ2-3; D is uncertain. The CDR3 totals 12 residues. The germline CDR1 and CDR2 sequences are SGHVS and FQNEAQ. Trimming left V 5 bases short and J 6 bases short, with 9 bases between. This chain's CDR3 is CASSRARDTQYF. The CDR3, as DNA: TGTGCCAGCAGCCGCGCTCGTGATACGCAGTATTTT.

V gene TRBV24-1 combines with J gene TRBJ1-5; tentatively, D is TRBD1 (6 bases). Germline V gene data show CDR1 as KGHDR and CDR2 as SFDVKD. V lost 3 bases and J 10 bases, leaving 12 bases between the germline ends. The CDR3 loop spans 13 amino acids. CDR3 residues: CATSDTGTLPQHF. Written as DNA, the CDR3 is TGTGCCACCAGTGATACCGGGACACTTCCCCAGCATTTT.

This clonotype was observed many times. The genes are TRBV7-3 and TRBJ2-5; 9 bases are shared with TRBD1. The J call may not be correct, given that the DNA end is closer to TRBJ2-7. The CDR3 runs to 15 residues. The germline V gene has CDR1 SGHTA and CDR2 FQGTGA. The CDR3 is CASSLNWGQGNEQYF. The CDR3 region has the DNA TGTGCCAGCAGCTTAAACTGGGGACAGGGAAACGAGCAGTACTTC.

The rearrangement links TRBV20-1 to TRBJ2-1; maybe TRBD2 (6 bases). CDR1 is DFQATT, CDR2 SNEGSKA, per germline (reference sequence). V shed 5 bases and J shed 2 bases, with 10 bases lying between them. This CDR3 has 13 amino acids. CDR3 DNA sequence: TGCAGTGCTCGGGAGTCCCCCTACAATGAGCAGTTCTTC. Protein sequence: CSARESPYNEQFF.

The J gene is TRBJ1-1, the V gene TRBV7-2, with unresolved D. CDR1 and CDR2 from the germline V gene are SGHTA and FQGNSA. The CDR3 contains 12 residues. V was pared by 1 base and J by 4 bases, with 4 bases between. Written as DNA, the CDR3 is TGTGCCAGCAGCTTAGGGGCCACTGAAGCTTTCTTT. Its translation: CASSLGATEAFF.

A note on this clonotype: This clone may be a read error of a much larger clone one base away. V is TRBV27 and J is TRBJ2-7, with D possibly being TRBD1 (5 bases). Judging by the DNA end, TRBJ2-1 fits better; the J call may be wrong. This CDR3 contains 15 residues. Germline loops: CDR1 MNHEY, CDR2 SMNVEV (reference sequence). The CDR3: CASSSIDRVLYEQFF. The CDR3 DNA reads as TGTGCCAGCAGTTCCATAGACAGAGTCCTCTACGAGCAGTTCTTC.

The V and J genes are TRBV7-2 and TRBJ2-5; D possibly matches TRBD1 or TRBD2 (6 bases each). V gave up 7 bases and J gave up 5 bases, with 17 bases separating them. The V gene's germline CDR1 is SGHTA and CDR2 FQGNSA. The CDR3 is 14 amino acids. The DNA of the CDR3 is TGTGCCAGCAATCCTTGGGGGCTAGCGGAGACCCAGTACTTC. It specifies CASNPWGLAETQYF.

The V gene is TRBV7-3, the J gene TRBJ2-5; D tentatively reads TRBD1 or TRBD2 (5 bases each). Judging by the DNA end, TRBJ2-7 fits better; the J call may be wrong. CDR3 length: 13 residues. Germline V lookup: CDR1 SGHTA, CDR2 FQGTGA. As DNA, the CDR3 is TGTGCCAGCAGCCCCAGGCCAGGGAGCGAGCAGTACTTC. Translated: CASSPRPGSEQYF.

CDR3 in DNA: TGTGCCAGCAGTGAAGCGCTTCGGACAGTGAGCTCCTACGAGCAGTACTTC. Its translation: CASSEALRTVSSYEQYF. The chain carries TRBV6-1 and TRBJ2-1; D is perhaps TRBD1 (6 bases). TRBJ2-7 matches the DNA end more closely, so the J call is doubtful. CDR1 and CDR2 from the germline V gene are MNHNS and SASEGT. The length of the CDR3 is 17 residues.

This clonotype was seen just once. The gene calls are TRBV6-6 and TRBJ2-5; D is perhaps TRBD1 or TRBD2 (5 bases each). The CDR3 loop spans 14 amino acids. V shed 4 bases and J shed 0 bases, with 9 bases lying between them. From germline, CDR1 is MNHNY and CDR2 SVGAGI (reference sequence). CDR3 in amino acids: CASSSGRNQETQYF. The CDR3 bases are TGTGCCAGCAGTTCGGGACGCAACCAAGAGACCCAGTACTTC.

Concerning this clonotype: In this CDR3 the conserved last residue, phenylalanine or tryptophan, is missing, so a read error is likely. The genes are TRBV5-1 and TRBJ2-1; TRBD1 is a possible D gene (5 bases). The CDR3 covers 14 residues. V was pared by 5 bases and J by 7 bases, with 16 bases between. Germline V lookup: CDR1 SGHRS, CDR2 YFSETQ. CDR3 nucleotides: TGCGCCAGCAGTTCACAGGACGGTAAGAATGAGCAGTTCCTC. This gives the protein CASSSQDGKNEQFL.

The J gene is TRBJ2-5, the V gene TRBV30, with D possibly matching TRBD2 (6 bases). Looked up from germline, CDR1 is GTSNPN and CDR2 is SVGIG (reference sequence). The CDR3 covers 10 residues. V was cut by 1 base and J by 11 bases, with 8 bases left in between. The CDR3 is CAWSAREQYF. The DNA for the CDR3 is TGTGCCTGGAGTGCCCGGGAGCAGTACTTC.

The chain links TRBV7-6 to TRBJ2-6; TRBD2 agrees at 9 bases. The J call is uncertain, as TRBJ2-7 better fits the DNA end. The CDR3 has 15 amino acids. Germline V gene data show CDR1 as SGHVS and CDR2 as FNYEAQ. CDR3 coding DNA: TGTGCCAGCAGCTTACGCGGGAGGGCCGTCGACGAGCAGTACTTC. Its protein is CASSLRGRAVDEQYF.

This clonotype was observed many times. The chain joins TRBV5-1 to TRBJ2-3, with a tentative D call TRBD1 (6 bases). V shed 4 bases and J shed 5 bases, with 11 bases lying between them. Germline V gene sequence: CDR1 SGHRS, CDR2 YFSETQ. The CDR3 has 13 residues. CDR3: CASSQGGLDTQYF. The CDR3 DNA sequence: TGCGCCAGCAGCCAAGGGGGATTAGATACGCAGTATTTT.

This clonotype has a handful of counts. The genes are TRBV7-2 and TRBJ1-4; 12 bases align to TRBD1. Germline CDR1 SGHTA, CDR2 FQGNSA. With 5 bases clipped from V and 8 bases from J, the junction kept 12 bases outside the gene matches. This CDR3 is built from 17 residues. CDR3 nucleotide sequence: TGTGCCAGCAGCCCCCGGGACAGGGGGCGAGTCGGGGAAAAACTGTTTTTT. It specifies CASSPRDRGRVGEKLFF.

This clonotype appeared many times. The chain is built from TRBV5-6 and TRBJ2-7, with 10 bases matching TRBD2. V was clipped by 4 bases and J by 2 bases; unmatched bases: 6. The CDR3 loop spans 15 amino acids. Germline CDR1 SGHDT, CDR2 YYEEEE. The CDR3 sequence is CASSTTGTSAYEQYF. The CDR3 region has the DNA TGTGCCAGCAGCACGACTGGGACTAGCGCCTACGAGCAGTACTTC.

This clonotype was recorded many times. This chain links TRBV5-1 with TRBJ1-4, with 11 positions matching TRBD1. V shed 3 bases, J shed 10 bases, and the junction held 2 bases outside the gene matches. This CDR3 has 13 amino acids. Per germline, CDR1 SGHRS and CDR2 YFSETQ. The CDR3 loop is CASSSDRGLKLFF. Written as DNA, the CDR3 is TGCGCCAGCAGCTCGGACAGGGGGCTAAAACTGTTTTTT. Variable domain in full (rest from reference TRBV5-1 and TRBJ1-4): KAGVTQTPRYLIKTRGQQVTLSCSPISGHRSVSWYQQTPGQGLQFLFEYFSETQRNKGNFPGRFSGRQFSNSRSEMNVSTLELGDSALYLCASSSDRGLKLFFGSGTQLSVL.

This chain links TRBV24-1 with TRBJ2-7; D is perhaps TRBD1 (6 bases). The J call may not be correct, given that the DNA end is closer to TRBJ2-1. The CDR3 loop spans 18 amino acids. Germline CDR1 KGHDR, CDR2 SFDVKD. CDR3 region: CATSDYRPGEKSIDEQFF. In nucleotides, the CDR3 is TGTGCCACCAGTGACTACCGACCAGGGGAGAAATCAATCGATGAGCAGTTCTTC.

The chain is built from TRBV7-3 and TRBJ1-1; D not resolved. Between the trimmed V and J ends, which lost 8 bases and 2 bases, there was a span of 12 bases. The CDR3 has 13 residues. The V gene's germline CDR1 is SGHTA and CDR2 FQGTGA. The CDR3 nucleotides are TGTGCCAGCCAAAGCACAGCTAACACTGAAGCTTTCTTT. Its translation: CASQSTANTEAFF.

This clonotype was seen ten or more times. This chain uses TRBV25-1 with TRBJ2-5, with D unclear. The better agreement between TRBJ2-7 and the DNA end casts doubt on the J call. This CDR3 is 12 amino acids long. Germline V CDR1 and CDR2: MGHDK, SYGVNS. The CDR3 DNA sequence: TGTGCCAGCAGTGTCGCAGTCGACGAGCAGTACTTC. The encoded protein is CASSVAVDEQYF.

This chain joins TRBV6-6 and TRBJ2-3; TRBD2 matches at 11 bases. Germline CDR1 reads MNHNY; CDR2 reads SVGAGI (reference sequence). V was clipped by 0 bases and J by 2 bases; unmatched bases: 4. CDR3 length equals 17 residues. In DNA form, the CDR3 reads TGTGCCAGCAGTTACTCCCTAGCGGGAGGCACCACAGATACGCAGTATTTT. Translation: CASSYSLAGGTTDTQYF.

The rearrangement joins TRBV7-3 to TRBJ1-2; D is uncertain. The V end lost 2 bases, the J end lost 8 bases, and 15 bases lay between the germline ends. CDR3 length: 14 residues. Per the germline V gene, CDR1 is SGHTA and CDR2 is FQGTGA. Here the CDR3 reads CASSLEPLRGGYTF. The CDR3 region has the DNA TGTGCCAGCAGCTTAGAGCCACTTCGGGGAGGCTACACCTTC.